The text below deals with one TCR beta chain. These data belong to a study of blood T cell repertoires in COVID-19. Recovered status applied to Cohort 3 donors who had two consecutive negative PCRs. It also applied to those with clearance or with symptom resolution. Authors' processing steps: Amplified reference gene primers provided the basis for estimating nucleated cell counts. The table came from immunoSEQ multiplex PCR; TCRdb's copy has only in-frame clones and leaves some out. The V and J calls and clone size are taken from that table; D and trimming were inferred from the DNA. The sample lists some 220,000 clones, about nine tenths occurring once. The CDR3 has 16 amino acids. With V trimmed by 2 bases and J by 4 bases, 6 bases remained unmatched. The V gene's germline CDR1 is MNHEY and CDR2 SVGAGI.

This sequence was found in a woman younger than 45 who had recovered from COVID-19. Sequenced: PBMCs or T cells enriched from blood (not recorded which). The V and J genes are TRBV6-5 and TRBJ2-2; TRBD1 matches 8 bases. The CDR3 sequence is CASSYEAGGTTGELFF. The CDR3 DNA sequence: TGTGCCAGCAGTTACGAGGCAGGGGGCACCACCGGGGAGCTGTTTTTT.